The present T cell receptor (beta chain) was sequenced within a study of control samples from healthy donors and cancer patients. The CDR3 consists of 16 residues. The V gene end was trimmed by 5 bases and the J gene end by 0 bases; junction bases not matched to a gene: 9. The V gene's germline CDR1 is SEHNR and CDR2 FQNEAQ (reference sequence). The table came from immunoSEQ multiplex PCR; TCRdb's copy has only in-frame clones and leaves some out. The sample includes about 410,000 clones, about 93% of them seen just once. The chain has TRBV7-9 and TRBJ2-7; TRBD2 aligns across 8 bases. The sequencing input was PBMCs. This TCR was sampled from a man between 40 and 49 years old with head and neck cancer. CDR3 sequence: CASSPLTSGPSYEQYF. Written as DNA, the CDR3 is TGTGCCAGCAGCCCCCTTACTAGCGGTCCCTCCTACGAGCAGTACTTC.